The clone carrying this T cell receptor (beta chain) showed up just a few times. Its cognate antigen is unknown. The entry originates in a study of neurological immune-mediated disorders. Findings of the study overall: The multiple sclerosis repertoire cluster had no association with any clinical or MRI feature. Among expanded clones, no CDR3 amino acid sequences were shared across subjects, a pattern suggesting private repertoires in all groups. Phylogenetic grouping put 18 of 34 multiple sclerosis patients' repertoires into one related-CDR3 cluster, a possible signature.

The team produced cDNA through 5'RACE using 10-nucleotide random UMIs. TCRdb passed the 5' RACE reads through MiXCR, listing each CDR3 protein once. The repertoire holds 45,000 to 65,000 distinct CDR3 sequences, about 4% seen once, with about 3% in the top ten. The CDR3 spans 14 residues. V was trimmed by 9 bases and J by 4 bases, leaving 14 bases between them. CDR1 and CDR2 (germline): KGHDR, SFDVKD. This chain connects TRBV24-1 to TRBJ2-2; D is undetermined. Sequencing was performed on PBMCs. The TCR comes from a man between 45 and 60 years old with multiple sclerosis. CDR3 protein: CATRPEVSTGELFF. The CDR3 DNA sequence: TGTGCCACCCGGCCGGAAGTGTCCACCGGGGAGCTGTTTTTT.